This TCR beta chain came from a study of blood T cell repertoires in COVID-19. The wider study: The samples span acute and convalescent COVID-19 from the United States, Italy and Spain. Sources were T cells, B-cell-depleted T cells, or PBMCs; the material itself was cDNA or gDNA.

This clone was seen a handful of times. Per the study methods: Amplified reference gene primers provided the basis for estimating nucleated cell counts. Sequencing was performed with immunoSEQ multiplex PCR; in TCRdb, only in-frame clones are kept and a portion is missing. V and J calls and clone size are those listed in that table; D and trimming were worked out from the DNA. The data show about 100,000 clones, around 88% seen once. This sequence originates from a human donor in a cohort sampled during active COVID-19. What was sequenced was peripheral blood.

CDR3: CASSIKGGSYNEQFF. In DNA, the CDR3 is TGTGCCAGCAGCATTAAGGGGGGGTCCTACAATGAGCAGTTCTTC. The rearrangement links TRBV11-3 to TRBJ2-1; D might be TRBD2 (7 bases). The CDR3 extends over 15 amino acids. Germline-derived CDR1 and CDR2 are SGHNT and YENEEA. V was pared by 5 bases and J by 1 base, with 12 bases between.